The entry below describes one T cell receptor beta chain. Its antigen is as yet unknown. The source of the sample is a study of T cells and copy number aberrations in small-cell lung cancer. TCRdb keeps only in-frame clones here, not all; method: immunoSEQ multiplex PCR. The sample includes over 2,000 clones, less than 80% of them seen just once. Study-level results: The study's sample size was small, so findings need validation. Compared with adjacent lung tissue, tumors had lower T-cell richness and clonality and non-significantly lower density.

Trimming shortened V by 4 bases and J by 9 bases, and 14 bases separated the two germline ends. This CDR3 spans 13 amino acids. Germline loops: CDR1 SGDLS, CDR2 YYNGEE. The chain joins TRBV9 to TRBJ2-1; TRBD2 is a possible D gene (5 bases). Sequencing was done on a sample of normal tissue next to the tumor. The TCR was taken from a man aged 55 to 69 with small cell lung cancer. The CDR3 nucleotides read TGTGCCAGCAGCTTCTATAGCGATGGTGAGCAGTTCTTC. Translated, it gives CASSFYSDGEQFF.